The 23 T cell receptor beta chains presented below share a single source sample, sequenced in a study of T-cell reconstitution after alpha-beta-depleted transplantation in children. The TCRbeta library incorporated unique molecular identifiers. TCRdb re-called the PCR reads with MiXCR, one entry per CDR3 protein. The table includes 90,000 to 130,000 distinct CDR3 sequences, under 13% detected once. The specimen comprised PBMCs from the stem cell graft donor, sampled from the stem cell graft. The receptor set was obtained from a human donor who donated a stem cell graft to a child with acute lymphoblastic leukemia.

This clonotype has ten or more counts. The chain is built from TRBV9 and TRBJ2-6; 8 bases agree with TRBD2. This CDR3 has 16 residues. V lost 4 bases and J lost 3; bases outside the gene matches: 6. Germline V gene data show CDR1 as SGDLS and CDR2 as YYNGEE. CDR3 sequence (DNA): TGTGCCAGCAGCCTCCGGGGGGGAATTGGGGCCAACGTCCTGACTTTC. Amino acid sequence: CASSLRGGIGANVLTF.

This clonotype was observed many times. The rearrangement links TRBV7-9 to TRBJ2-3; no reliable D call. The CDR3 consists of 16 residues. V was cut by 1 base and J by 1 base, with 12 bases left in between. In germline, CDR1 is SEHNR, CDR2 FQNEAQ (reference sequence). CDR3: CASSLVGDPRTDTQYF. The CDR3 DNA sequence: TGTGCCAGCAGCTTAGTAGGCGACCCCCGCACAGATACGCAGTATTTT.

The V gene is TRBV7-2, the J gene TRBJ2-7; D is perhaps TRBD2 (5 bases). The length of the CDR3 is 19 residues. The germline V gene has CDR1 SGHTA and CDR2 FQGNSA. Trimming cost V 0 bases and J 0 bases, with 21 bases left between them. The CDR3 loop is CASSLAPQEAWRVSYEQYF. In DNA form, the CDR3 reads TGTGCCAGCAGCTTAGCTCCTCAAGAGGCCTGGCGGGTCTCCTACGAGCAGTACTTC. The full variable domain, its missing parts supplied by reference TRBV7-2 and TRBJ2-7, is GAGVSQSPSNKVTEKGKDVELRCDPISGHTALYWYRQSLGQGLEFLIYFQGNSAPDKSGLPSDRFSAERTGGSVSTLTIQRTQQEDSAVYLCASSLAPQEAWRVSYEQYFGPGTRLTVT.

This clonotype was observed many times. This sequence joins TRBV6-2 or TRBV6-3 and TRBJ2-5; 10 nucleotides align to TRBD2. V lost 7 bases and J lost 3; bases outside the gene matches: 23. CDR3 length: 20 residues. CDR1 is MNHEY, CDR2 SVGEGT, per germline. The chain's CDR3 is CASTRKLAGTLGGLKETQYF. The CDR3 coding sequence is TGTGCCAGCACCCGCAAACTAGCGGGAACACTGGGGGGACTGAAAGAGACCCAGTACTTC.

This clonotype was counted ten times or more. The CDR3 nucleotides are TGTGCCAGCAGTTCCGGACAGAGCTATGGCTACACCTTC. It yields the protein CASSSGQSYGYTF. V gene TRBV28 combines with J gene TRBJ1-2; possibly TRBD1 for D (6 bases). Germline V gene lookup returns CDR1 MDHEN and CDR2 SYDVKM. V was shortened by 4 bases and J by 4 bases, with 10 bases between the two germline ends. The CDR3 is 13 residues long.

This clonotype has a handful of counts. The CDR3 loop reads CAISDGVGGSSQETQYF. For the CDR3, the DNA is TGTGCCATCAGTGACGGCGTAGGCGGGAGTAGCCAAGAGACCCAGTACTTC. This chain joins TRBV10-3 and TRBJ2-5, with 7 bases identical to TRBD2. The length of the CDR3 is 17 residues. Looked up from germline, CDR1 is ENHRY and CDR2 is SYGVKD. With V trimmed by 3 bases and J by 1 base, 11 bases remained unmatched.

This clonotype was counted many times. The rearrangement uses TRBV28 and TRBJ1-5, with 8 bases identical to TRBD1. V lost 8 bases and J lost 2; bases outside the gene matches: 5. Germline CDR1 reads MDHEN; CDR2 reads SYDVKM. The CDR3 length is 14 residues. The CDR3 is CASAGGWGNQPQHF. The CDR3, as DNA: TGTGCCAGCGCAGGGGGCTGGGGCAATCAGCCCCAGCATTTT.

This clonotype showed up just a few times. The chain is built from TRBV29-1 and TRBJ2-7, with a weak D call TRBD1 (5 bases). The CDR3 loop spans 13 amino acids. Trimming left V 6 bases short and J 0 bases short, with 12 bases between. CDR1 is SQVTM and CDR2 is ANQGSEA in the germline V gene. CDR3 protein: CSVQGRSSYEQYF. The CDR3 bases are TGCAGCGTCCAGGGAAGGAGCTCCTACGAGCAGTACTTC.

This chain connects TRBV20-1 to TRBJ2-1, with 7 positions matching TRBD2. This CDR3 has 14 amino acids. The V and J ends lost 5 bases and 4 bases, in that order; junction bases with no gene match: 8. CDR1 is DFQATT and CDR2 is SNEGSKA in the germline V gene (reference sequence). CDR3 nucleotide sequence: TGCAGTGCTGCATTCGGGGGGATATACAATGAGCAGTTCTTC. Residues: CSAAFGGIYNEQFF.

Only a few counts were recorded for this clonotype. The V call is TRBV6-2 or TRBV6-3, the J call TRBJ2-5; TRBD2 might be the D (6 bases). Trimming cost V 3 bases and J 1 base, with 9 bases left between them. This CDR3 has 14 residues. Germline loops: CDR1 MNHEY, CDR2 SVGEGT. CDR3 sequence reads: CASSYVAVQETQYF. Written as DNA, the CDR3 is TGTGCCAGCAGTTATGTAGCGGTCCAAGAGACCCAGTACTTC.

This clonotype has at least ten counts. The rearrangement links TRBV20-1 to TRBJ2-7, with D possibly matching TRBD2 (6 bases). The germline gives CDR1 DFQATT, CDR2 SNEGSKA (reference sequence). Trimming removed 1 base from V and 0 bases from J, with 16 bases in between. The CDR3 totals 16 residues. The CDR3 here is CSARGGGARSSYEQYF. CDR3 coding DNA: TGCAGTGCTAGAGGGGGCGGGGCGAGGAGCTCCTACGAGCAGTACTTC.

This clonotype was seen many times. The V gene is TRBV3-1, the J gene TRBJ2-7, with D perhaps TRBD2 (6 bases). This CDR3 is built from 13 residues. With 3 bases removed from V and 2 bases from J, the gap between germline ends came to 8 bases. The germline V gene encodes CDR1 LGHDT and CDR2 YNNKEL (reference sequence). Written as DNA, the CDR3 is TGTGCCAGCAGCCAGTCGGGGGCCTACGAGCAGTACTTC. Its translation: CASSQSGAYEQYF.

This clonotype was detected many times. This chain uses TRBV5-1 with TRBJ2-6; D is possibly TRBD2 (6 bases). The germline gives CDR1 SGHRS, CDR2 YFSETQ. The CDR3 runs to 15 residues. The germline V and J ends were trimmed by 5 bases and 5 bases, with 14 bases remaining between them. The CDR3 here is CASSLSGPRANVLTF. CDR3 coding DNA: TGCGCCAGCAGTTTGAGCGGGCCCAGGGCCAACGTCCTGACTTTC.

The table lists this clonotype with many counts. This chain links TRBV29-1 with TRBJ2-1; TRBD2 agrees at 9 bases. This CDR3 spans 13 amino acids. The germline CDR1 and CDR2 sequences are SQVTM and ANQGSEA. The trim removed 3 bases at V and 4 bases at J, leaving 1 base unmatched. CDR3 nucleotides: TGCAGCGTTGAGCTAGCGGGATACAATGAGCAGTTCTTC. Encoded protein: CSVELAGYNEQFF.

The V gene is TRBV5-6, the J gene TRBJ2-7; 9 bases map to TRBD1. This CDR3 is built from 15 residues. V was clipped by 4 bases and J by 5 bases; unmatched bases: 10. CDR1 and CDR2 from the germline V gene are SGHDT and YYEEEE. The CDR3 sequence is CASSRPLGQGHEQYF. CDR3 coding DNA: TGTGCCAGCAGCCGACCTCTGGGACAGGGCCACGAGCAGTACTTC.

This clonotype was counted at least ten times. CDR3 nucleotide sequence: TGCAGCGGGAACCGGGCGCTGAAGGCTGAAGCTTTCTTT. Translated, it gives CSGNRALKAEAFF. V is TRBV29-1 and J is TRBJ1-1; D remains ambiguous. Germline V gene data show CDR1 as SQVTM and CDR2 as ANQGSEA. V was cut by 7 bases and J by 6 bases, with 18 bases left in between. This CDR3 contains 13 residues. Full variable domain (rest looked up from reference TRBV29-1 and TRBJ1-1): SAVISQKPSRDICQRGTSLTIQCQVDSQVTMMFWYRQQPGQSLTLIATANQGSEATYESGFVIDKFPISRPNLTFSTLTVSNMSPEDSSIYLCSGNRALKAEAFFGQGTRLTVV.

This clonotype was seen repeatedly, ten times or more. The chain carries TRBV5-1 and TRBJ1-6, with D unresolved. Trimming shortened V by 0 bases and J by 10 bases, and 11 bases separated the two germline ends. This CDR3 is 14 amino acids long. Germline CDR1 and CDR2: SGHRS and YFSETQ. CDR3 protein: CASSLDQVDSPLHF. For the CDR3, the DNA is TGCGCCAGCAGCTTGGATCAGGTAGACTCACCCCTCCACTTT.

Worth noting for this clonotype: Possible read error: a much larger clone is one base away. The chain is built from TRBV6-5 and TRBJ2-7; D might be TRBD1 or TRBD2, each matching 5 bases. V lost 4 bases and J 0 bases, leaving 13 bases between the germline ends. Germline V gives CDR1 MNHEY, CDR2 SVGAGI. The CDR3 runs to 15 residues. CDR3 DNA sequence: TGTGCCAGCAGTTCACGGCCAGGGAGCTCCTACGAGCAGTACTTC. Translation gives CASSSRPGSSYEQYF.

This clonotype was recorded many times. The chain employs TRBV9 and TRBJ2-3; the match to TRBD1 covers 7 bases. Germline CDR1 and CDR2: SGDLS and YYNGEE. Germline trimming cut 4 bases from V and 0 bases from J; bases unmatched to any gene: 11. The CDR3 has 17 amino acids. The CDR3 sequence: CASSPRGQETSTDTQYF. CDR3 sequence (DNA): TGTGCCAGCAGCCCTAGAGGACAGGAGACTAGCACAGATACGCAGTATTTT.

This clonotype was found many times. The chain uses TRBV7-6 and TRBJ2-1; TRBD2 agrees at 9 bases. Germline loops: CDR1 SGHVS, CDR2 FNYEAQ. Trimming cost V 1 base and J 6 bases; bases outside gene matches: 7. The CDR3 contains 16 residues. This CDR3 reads CASSLEASGNRNEQFF. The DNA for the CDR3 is TGTGCCAGCAGCTTAGAAGCTAGCGGGAACCGCAATGAGCAGTTCTTC. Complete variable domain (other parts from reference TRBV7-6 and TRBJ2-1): GAGVSQSPRYKVTKRGQDVALRCDPISGHVSLYWYRQALGQGPEFLTYFNYEAQQDKSGLPNDRFSAERPEGSISTLTIQRTEQRDSAMYRCASSLEASGNRNEQFFGPGTRLTVL.

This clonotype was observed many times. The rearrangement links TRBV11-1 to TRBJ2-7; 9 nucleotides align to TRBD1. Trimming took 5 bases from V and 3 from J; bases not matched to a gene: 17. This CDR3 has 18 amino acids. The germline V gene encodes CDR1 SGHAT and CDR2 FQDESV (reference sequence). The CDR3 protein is CASSPPPLGTGLHYEQYF. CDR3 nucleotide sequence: TGTGCCAGCAGCCCACCTCCGCTGGGGACAGGGTTGCACTACGAGCAGTACTTC.

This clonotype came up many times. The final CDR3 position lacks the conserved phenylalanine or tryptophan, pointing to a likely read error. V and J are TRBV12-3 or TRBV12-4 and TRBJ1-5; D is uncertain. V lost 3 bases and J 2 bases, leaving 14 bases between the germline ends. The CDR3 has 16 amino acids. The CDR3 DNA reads TGTGCCAGCAGTTTTAGTGGAGCGAGGGGCAATCAGCCCCAGCATTGT. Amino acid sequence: CASSFSGARGNQPQHC.

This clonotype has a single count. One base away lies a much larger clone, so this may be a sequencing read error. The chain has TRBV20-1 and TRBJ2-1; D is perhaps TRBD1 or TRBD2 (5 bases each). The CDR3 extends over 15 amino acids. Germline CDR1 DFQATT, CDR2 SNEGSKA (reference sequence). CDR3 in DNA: TGCAGTGCTAGCCCTCCGGGACGCTCCTACAATGAGGAGTTCTTC. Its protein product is CSASPPGRSYNEEFF.